What follows are 6 T cell receptor beta chains derived from one specimen sequenced in a study of T cells in Graves' hyperthyroidism and ophthalmopathy. The investigators amplified TCR beta CDR3 regions from RNA transcripts. HTBI primers were the set used in a first-round RT-PCR of the TCR CDR3. Via MiXCR, TCRdb re-called the multiplex PCR reads, giving one row per CDR3 protein. The sample has a few hundred thousand distinct CDR3 sequences, approximately 14% seen once; the top ten hold 5% to 7%. The sample was blood. The origin of the receptors is a woman in her twenties or thirties with Graves' hyperthyroidism that later progressed to Graves' ophthalmopathy.

The J gene is TRBJ1-2, the V gene TRBV4-1; TRBD1 is a possible D gene (6 bases). Per the germline V gene, CDR1 is MGHRA and CDR2 is YSYEKL. Trimming stripped 4 bases from V and 8 bases from J, with 17 bases between. The CDR3 is 14 residues long. The CDR3 DNA reads TGCGCCAGCAGCCCCCCCCGGGACATGTTGGGCTACACCTTC. Translation: CASSPPRDMLGYTF.

Many counts were recorded for this clonotype. Written as DNA, the CDR3 is TGTGCCAGCGGGGGGACAGGGGAGGACACTGAAGCTTTCTTT. Its translation: CASGGTGEDTEAFF. This chain links TRBV2 with TRBJ1-1, with 10 bases aligning to TRBD1. The CDR3 runs to 14 residues. V lost 8 bases to trimming and J lost 3 bases; unmatched junction nucleotides: 6. The germline V gene encodes CDR1 SNHLY and CDR2 FYNNEI.

This clonotype was counted ten times or more. This chain uses TRBV2 with TRBJ2-6; no clear D gene. The V and J ends lost 3 bases and 1 base respectively, with 7 bases between them. Germline-derived CDR1 and CDR2 are SNHLY and FYNNEI. The CDR3 runs to 15 residues. CDR3 bases: TGTGCCAGCAGTGACGATCTTTCTGGGGCCAACGTCCTGACTTTC. Translated, it gives CASSDDLSGANVLTF.

The V and J genes are TRBV13 and TRBJ2-3; 14 positions match TRBD2. V shed 5 bases, J shed 2 bases, and the junction held 12 bases outside the gene matches. Germline CDR1 PRHDT, CDR2 FYEKMQ (reference sequence). This CDR3 has 19 amino acids. In DNA, the CDR3 is TGTGCCAGCAGCCCACGAGGACTAGCGGGAGGTCTATCCACAGATACGCAGTATTTT. It codes for CASSPRGLAGGLSTDTQYF.

As concerns this clonotype: This may come from a read error, since a much larger clone is one base off. The rearrangement joins TRBV12-5 to TRBJ2-7; TRBD2 agrees at 7 bases. The J call is in doubt because the DNA end fits TRBJ2-1 better. Germline V gives CDR1 LGHNT, CDR2 FRNRAP. The CDR3 runs 15 residues. CDR3: CASGLDAGVIYEQFF. The CDR3 bases are TGTGCTAGTGGTTTGGATGCGGGAGTAATATACGAGCAGTTCTTC.

With respect to this clonotype: Germline is not matched at one junction end, which may reflect a read error. DNA of the CDR3: TGTGCCAGTAGCATAGCCCTACCCGGGACCCATGTAGGGGGCGAGCAGTACTTC. Translating gives CASSIALPGTHVGGEQYF. The genes are TRBV19 and TRBJ2-7; D might be TRBD1 (6 bases). CDR1 is LNHDA and CDR2 is SQIVND in the germline V gene (reference sequence). The CDR3 spans 18 residues.